This T cell receptor (beta chain) comes out of a study of radiation and T cells in renal cell carcinoma. V was pared by 4 bases and J by 1 base, with 14 bases between. Germline CDR1 reads LGHNA; CDR2 reads YSLEER. The CDR3 is 16 residues long. The assay was immunoSEQ multiplex PCR, and TCRdb's table has in-frame clones only and misses some. The table lists some 150,000 clones, around nine tenths of them singletons. Time point specified: blood 4 weeks post-SBRT, at nephrectomy. Noted treatment: 15 Gy SBRT to primary tumor, nephrectomy 4 weeks later. Radiation-treated patients gave blood at baseline, week 2 and week 4.

The V gene is TRBV4-3, the J gene TRBJ2-1, with no clear D. This specimen consisted of blood, obtained from a patient whose treatment included radiotherapy and nephrectomy. The TCR was taken from a woman in her forties or fifties with renal cell carcinoma. CDR3 coding DNA: TGCGCCAGCAGCCCCCGGGCACAAACATCCTACAATGAGCAGTTCTTC. It yields the protein CASSPRAQTSYNEQFF.